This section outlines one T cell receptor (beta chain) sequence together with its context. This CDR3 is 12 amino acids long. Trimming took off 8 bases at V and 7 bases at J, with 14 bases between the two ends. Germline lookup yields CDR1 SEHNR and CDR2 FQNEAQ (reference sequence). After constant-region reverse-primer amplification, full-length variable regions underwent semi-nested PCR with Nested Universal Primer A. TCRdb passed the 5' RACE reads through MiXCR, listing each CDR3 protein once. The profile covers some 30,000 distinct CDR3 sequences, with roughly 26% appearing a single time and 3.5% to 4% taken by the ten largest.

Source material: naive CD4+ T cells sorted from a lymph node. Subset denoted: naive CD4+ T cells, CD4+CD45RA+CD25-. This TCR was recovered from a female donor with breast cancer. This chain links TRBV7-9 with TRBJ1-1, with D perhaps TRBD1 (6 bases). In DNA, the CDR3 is TGTGCCAGCTCGTGGGGGACATTTGAAGCTTTCTTT. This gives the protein CASSWGTFEAFF. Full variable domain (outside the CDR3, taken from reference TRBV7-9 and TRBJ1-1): DTGVSQNPRHKITKRGQNVTFRCDPISEHNRLYWYRQTLGQGPEFLTYFQNEAQLEKSRLLSDRFSAERPKGSFSTLEIQRTEQGDSAMYLCASSWGTFEAFFGQGTRLTVV.